This T cell receptor (beta chain) was captured by sequencing in a study of T cell clonotyping in hematopoietic cell transplantation. Recipients were bled about 28 days pretransplant and at posttransplant days 30, 100, 180. The protocol was immunoSEQ multiplex PCR, while the TCRdb copy is restricted to in-frame clones and leaves out a portion. The data contain some 29,000 clones, roughly nine tenths of them singletons. Overall study findings and caveats: Broader posttransplant TCR repertoire diversity was predicted by graft donor and pretransplant recipient Inverse Simpson Index values. Few recipient clonotypes overlapped donors; over 95% were de novo at given depth.

As for this clone: Antigen specificity is unknown.

CDR3 length: 15 amino acids. The germline V gene has CDR1 LNHNV and CDR2 YYDKDF (reference sequence). Between the trimmed V and J ends, which lost 0 bases and 1 base, there was a span of 10 bases. The sequence was obtained from a female patient aged 50 to 60 who had an allogeneic stem cell transplant from a related donor, so the T cells may come from the graft donor. Some clones in this sample may be carry-over from other donors' samples. The genes are TRBV15 and TRBJ2-7; no reliable D call. The material sequenced was PBMCs, taken 100 days after allogeneic stem cell transplant. The CDR3 sequence: CATSRDLVTSYEQYF. The DNA of the CDR3 is TGTGCCACCAGCAGAGATCTAGTGACTTCCTACGAGCAGTACTTC.